Following are 5 T cell receptor beta chains from one sample sequenced in a study of blood T cells in healthy people across ages. Sample-barcoded 5' priming and a J-beta primer mix drove a second PCR of about 6 to 12 cycles. A single record per CDR3 protein comes from TCRdb applying MiXCR to the 5' RACE reads. The sample has roughly 1,700,000 distinct CDR3 sequences, over 25% seen once. Material for sequencing was blood. These receptors were collected from a woman in her thirties in good health.

Worth noting for this clonotype: One end of the junction is discordant with germline, which a read error may explain. The CDR3 sequence is CAGSQGSGLAGGTDTQYF. DNA for the CDR3: TGTGCCGGCAGCCAAGGGTCCGGGTTGGCGGGGGGCACAGATACGCAGTATTTT. The chain has TRBV4-2 and TRBJ2-3; 7 bases match TRBD2. CDR3 size: 18 residues. Germline CDR1 and CDR2: LGHNA and YNFKEQ.

This clonotype was counted ten times or more. This chain links TRBV6-2 or TRBV6-3 with TRBJ2-1, with 7 bases fitting TRBD2. CDR3 length: 15 amino acids. Germline CDR1 reads MNHEY; CDR2 reads SVGEGT. V lost 10 bases and J lost 4; bases outside the gene matches: 13. CDR3 sequence (DNA): TGTGCCACCCAGAGGAGTAGCGGGTTATACAATGAGCAGTTCTTC. Translation: CATQRSSGLYNEQFF.

Many counts were recorded for this clonotype. The chain uses TRBV28 and TRBJ2-2; 7 positions match TRBD1. The CDR3 has 16 residues. Looked up from germline, CDR1 is MDHEN and CDR2 is SYDVKM. With V trimmed by 6 bases and J by 0 bases, 7 bases remained unmatched. This CDR3 is CASRSHRGSNTGELFF. CDR3 bases: TGTGCCAGCAGATCCCACAGGGGTTCGAACACCGGGGAGCTGTTTTTT.

This clonotype was seen a handful of times. The rearrangement joins TRBV10-2 to TRBJ2-7; 8 nucleotides align to TRBD2. CDR3 length: 15 residues. Germline V lookup: CDR1 WSHSY, CDR2 SAAADI. V shed 5 bases, J shed 5 bases, and the junction held 11 bases outside the gene matches. CDR3: CASSSSIAGSDEQYF. The CDR3 nucleotides read TGCGCCAGCAGTTCCTCGATAGCGGGATCGGACGAGCAGTACTTC.

This clonotype was counted between two and nine times. The chain joins TRBV3-1 to TRBJ2-7; 11 nucleotides agree with TRBD1. CDR1 is LGHDT and CDR2 is YNNKEL in the germline V gene (reference sequence). The V gene end was trimmed by 0 bases and the J gene end by 1 base; junction bases not matched to a gene: 8. CDR3 length: 18 residues. CDR3 nucleotides: TGTGCCAGCAGCCAAGATCTCCTCGGACAGGGGGCTTCCTACGAGCAGTACTTC. Protein: CASSQDLLGQGASYEQYF.